These 14 T cell receptor beta chains share one sample of origin, sequenced in a study of T cell changes during pregnancy in multiple sclerosis. Libraries were prepared by immunoSEQ multiplex PCR; TCRdb keeps only in-frame clonotypes and omits some of them. The sample includes about 40,000 clones, approximately 92% of them seen just once. The sample here was CD8+ T cells from peripheral blood mononuclear cells, taken in the first trimester of pregnancy. These receptors came from a female donor with multiple sclerosis, enrolled in a pregnancy study.

V usage is TRBV7-9 and J usage is TRBJ1-1; possible D gene TRBD1, 5 bases. Trimming shortened V by 5 bases and J by 1 base, and 20 bases separated the two germline ends. Germline CDR1 and CDR2: SEHNR and FQNEAQ (reference sequence). The CDR3 is made up of 17 amino acids. CDR3 nucleotides: TGTGCCAGCAGCAAACGACCTCGGGGCGGGGCGAACACTGAAGCTTTCTTT. Translation gives CASSKRPRGGANTEAFF.

The rearrangement uses TRBV13 and TRBJ1-2; D possibly corresponds to TRBD1 (6 bases). Trimming pared 0 bases from V and 7 bases from J, leaving 21 bases between. Germline V gene data show CDR1 as PRHDT and CDR2 as FYEKMQ (reference sequence). CDR3 length equals 17 residues. The CDR3, as DNA: TGTGCCAGCAGCTTAGGCCTGGGTATCCAGGGGCCCTCTGGCTACACCTTC. This sequence encodes CASSLGLGIQGPSGYTF.

The chain employs TRBV25-1 and TRBJ1-1; 8 bases agree with TRBD1. Per germline, CDR1 MGHDK and CDR2 SYGVNS. Trimming at V came to 6 bases and at J to 2 bases, leaving 5 bases not matched to a gene. This CDR3 spans 14 amino acids. CDR3 sequence (DNA): TGTGCCAGCAGACAGGGGGGAGACAACACTGAAGCTTTCTTT. Encoded protein: CASRQGGDNTEAFF.

For the CDR3, the DNA is TGTGCCAGCAGCACCCGAACTAGCGGGGACTGGGAGACCCAGTACTTC. Translating gives CASSTRTSGDWETQYF. The chain uses TRBV7-9 and TRBJ2-5, with 10 bases lining up with TRBD2. The CDR3 has 16 residues. Germline CDR1 reads SEHNR; CDR2 reads FQNEAQ (reference sequence). V shed 5 bases, J shed 5 bases, and the junction held 11 bases outside the gene matches.

The chain is built from TRBV4-1 and TRBJ2-3; tentative D call: TRBD2 (5 bases). Germline assignment: CDR1 MGHRA and CDR2 YSYEKL. This CDR3 has 15 amino acids. V lost 1 base to trimming and J lost 0 bases, with 8 bases between them. CDR3 sequence: CASSQVRTSTDTQYF. CDR3 nucleotides: TGCGCCAGCAGCCAAGTCCGGACTAGCACAGATACGCAGTATTTT.

J is TRBJ1-1 and V is TRBV5-8; D gene unclear. CDR3 length equals 13 residues. The germline CDR1 and CDR2 sequences are SGHTS and YDEGEE. Trimming stripped 4 bases from V and 3 bases from J, with 10 bases between. Written as DNA, the CDR3 is TGTGCCAGCAGCCGAGACACCGACACTGAAGCTTTCTTT. Translating gives CASSRDTDTEAFF.

The chain couples TRBV7-2 to TRBJ2-3; maybe TRBD2 (7 bases). The germline V and J ends were trimmed by 9 bases and 4 bases, with 17 bases remaining between them. The CDR3 loop spans 14 amino acids. Germline V gives CDR1 SGHTA, CDR2 FQGNSA. The CDR3 reads CASRSGGVADTQYF. The DNA for the CDR3 is TGTGCCAGTCGGTCGGGGGGCGTCGCAGATACGCAGTATTTT.

This clone came up once. V gene TRBV7-2 combines with J gene TRBJ1-1; 9 bases fit TRBD1. The CDR3 consists of 17 residues. Germline CDR1 SGHTA, CDR2 FQGNSA. Trimming cost V 2 bases and J 4 bases; bases outside gene matches: 11. The CDR3 here is CASSLPLLTGGSTEAFF. The CDR3 DNA is TGTGCCAGCAGCTTACCGCTTTTGACAGGGGGGAGCACTGAAGCTTTCTTT.

For this clone: One end of the junction does not line up with germline, which may come from a read error. The chain couples TRBV7-7 to TRBJ1-6; unclear D gene. CDR1 and CDR2 (germline): SSHAT, FNYEAQ (reference sequence). This CDR3 comprises 13 residues. This CDR3 is CASSLASNSPLHF. The CDR3 nucleotides read TGTGCTAGCAGCTTAGCCAGTAATTCACCCCTCCACTTT.

The chain combines TRBV14 with TRBJ2-1, with TRBD2 identical over 14 bases. Trimming at V came to 0 bases and at J to 9 bases, leaving 10 bases not matched to a gene. Per germline, CDR1 SGHDN and CDR2 FVKESK. CDR3 length: 18 amino acids. CDR3 sequence: CASSQDPRLAGGPFEQFF. The CDR3 DNA follows: TGTGCCAGCAGCCAAGATCCGAGACTAGCGGGGGGGCCGTTTGAGCAGTTCTTC. Variable domain in full (rest from reference TRBV14 and TRBJ2-1): EAGVTQFPSHSVIEKGQTVTLRCDPISGHDNLYWYRRVMGKEIKFLLHFVKESKQDESGMPNNRFLAERTGGTYSTLKVQPAELEDSGVYFCASSQDPRLAGGPFEQFFGPGTRLTVL.

V gene TRBV27 combines with J gene TRBJ2-3; 7 bases agree with TRBD2. The V and J ends lost 2 bases and 1 base, in that order; junction bases with no gene match: 0. The length of the CDR3 is 14 residues. Germline lookup yields CDR1 MNHEY and CDR2 SMNVEV (reference sequence). The DNA of the CDR3 is TGTGCCAGCAGTTTAGCGGGGGGCACAGATACGCAGTATTTT. Its protein product is CASSLAGGTDTQYF.

CDR3 sequence (DNA): TGTGCCAGCAGCGAAGGCAAGCGGGGGCTTCGGCACAATGAGCAGTTCTTC. Its translation is CASSEGKRGLRHNEQFF. The V and J genes are TRBV9 and TRBJ2-1; 8 nucleotides line up with TRBD2. The CDR3 loop spans 17 amino acids. Germline values: CDR1 SGDLS, CDR2 YYNGEE. The V and J ends lost 3 bases and 5 bases, in that order; junction bases with no gene match: 13.

The rearrangement uses TRBV29-1 and TRBJ2-2, with TRBD2 matching 11 bases. V lost 3 bases to trimming and J lost 3 bases; unmatched junction nucleotides: 6. Per germline, CDR1 SQVTM and CDR2 ANQGSEA. The CDR3 runs to 16 residues. CDR3 region: CSVEGSGGADTGELFF. CDR3 nucleotides: TGCAGCGTTGAGGGTAGCGGGGGGGCCGACACCGGGGAGCTGTTTTTT.

This clone was picked up one time. The gene calls are TRBV7-9 and TRBJ1-2, with D tentatively TRBD1 (5 bases). V lost 10 bases and J 8 bases, leaving 29 bases between the germline ends. The CDR3 consists of 16 residues. Germline CDR1 reads SEHNR; CDR2 reads FQNEAQ (reference sequence). CDR3 loop: CATELVTDNPDEGYTF. The CDR3 DNA reads as TGTGCCACCGAACTGGTGACAGATAATCCCGATGAGGGCTACACCTTC.